This TCR beta chain was documented in a study of blood T cell repertoires in COVID-19. About the study: The origin of the acute and convalescent COVID-19 samples was the United States, Italy and Spain. In each case, the material was cDNA or gDNA derived from T cells, B-cell-depleted T cells, or PBMCs.

Method: immunoSEQ multiplex PCR; TCRdb's copy keeps in-frame clones and lacks some. In the table there are about 160,000 clones, over 80% of which are singletons. V shed 0 bases and J 1 base; nucleotides not matched to a gene: 19. CDR1 is SGHTA, CDR2 FQGNSA, per germline. The CDR3 has 21 residues. The specimen sequenced was peripheral blood. This chain links TRBV7-2 with TRBJ2-3; TRBD2 matches 7 bases. The sequence derives from a woman aged 80 or over with active or convalescent COVID-19. The CDR3 loop reads CASSLALTGGHVQSGTDTQYF. DNA for the CDR3: TGTGCCAGCAGCTTAGCGCTGACGGGGGGTCACGTCCAATCTGGCACAGATACGCAGTATTTT.